This TCR beta chain was profiled in a study of T cells in Graves' hyperthyroidism and ophthalmopathy. Amplification of TCR beta CDR3 regions was performed using RNA transcripts as template. First-round RT-PCR of the TCR CDR3 relied on the HTBI primer set. MiXCR was run by TCRdb on the multiplex PCR reads, yielding one entry per CDR3 protein. This sample carries around 610,000 distinct CDR3 sequences, about 14% of them seen once, and the ten largest clones take 3.5% to 4.5%. The CDR3 consists of 14 residues. Germline V gene data show CDR1 as MDHEN and CDR2 as SYDVKM. Trimming removed 5 bases from V and 6 bases from J, with 16 bases in between.

This TCR was sampled from a woman aged 40 to 50 with Graves' ophthalmopathy. Sequenced input: blood. The gene calls are TRBV28 and TRBJ1-2, with D tentatively TRBD1 (6 bases). CDR3 coding DNA: TGTGCCAGCAGTCTGCCCAGGGGCTCGGATGGCTACACCTTC. Its protein is CASSLPRGSDGYTF.